This entry lists 23 T cell receptor beta chains sequenced from one sample in a study of T cell responses to AZD1222 COVID-19 vaccine. Method: immunoSEQ multiplex PCR; TCRdb's copy keeps in-frame clones and lacks some. This sample has around 200,000 clones, with 88% found just once. The input for sequencing was peripheral blood, taken 28 days after the second AZD1222 dose. These TCRs come from an adult who received the AZD1222 COVID-19 vaccine.

V is TRBV28 and J is TRBJ2-1, with 10 bases fitting TRBD2. V lost 4 bases to trimming and J lost 9 bases; unmatched junction nucleotides: 12. The CDR3 has 16 amino acids. Looked up from germline, CDR1 is MDHEN and CDR2 is SYDVKM. As DNA, the CDR3 is TGTGCCAGCAGTTCGGGTAGTAGCGGGAGGTATACTGAGCAGTTCTTC. Protein: CASSSGSSGRYTEQFF.

The gene calls are TRBV2 and TRBJ2-7; maybe TRBD1 (6 bases). CDR1 SNHLY and CDR2 FYNNEI come from the germline V gene. This CDR3 has 14 amino acids. V lost 5 bases, J lost 0 bases, and 11 bases lay in between. CDR3 region: CASSRDISSYEQYF. CDR3 DNA sequence: TGTGCCAGCAGTAGGGACATTAGCTCCTACGAGCAGTACTTC.

The chain recombines TRBV19 with TRBJ1-1; D is unclear. Germline loops: CDR1 LNHDA, CDR2 SQIVND (reference sequence). The CDR3 consists of 14 residues. Trimming left V 4 bases short and J 1 base short, with 10 bases between. The CDR3 region has the DNA TGTGCCAGTAGTACCCGGCTAGGGAACACTGAAGCTTTCTTT. It is translated as CASSTRLGNTEAFF.

Regarding this clone: Sequence at one end of the junction differs from germline and may be a read error. The chain links TRBV29-1 to TRBJ2-1; TRBD1 matches at 7 bases. This CDR3 contains 14 residues. CDR1 is SQVTM and CDR2 is ANQGSEA in the germline V gene. The DNA for the CDR3 is TGCGGCGTCAGACAGGGCGTCGCCTACAATGAGCAGTTCTTC. As protein: CGVRQGVAYNEQFF.

The CDR3 nucleotides read TGTGCCAGCAGCTTTACTAGATTGGACAATGAGCAGTTCTTC. This sequence encodes CASSFTRLDNEQFF. The rearrangement joins TRBV7-2 to TRBJ2-1; tentative D call: TRBD2 (5 bases). The CDR3 spans 14 residues. Germline lookup yields CDR1 SGHTA and CDR2 FQGNSA. Trimming removed 3 bases at V and 5 bases at J, with 11 bases between. The variable domain in full, completed from reference TRBV7-2 and TRBJ2-1, reads GAGVSQSPSNKVTEKGKDVELRCDPISGHTALYWYRQSLGQGLEFLIYFQGNSAPDKSGLPSDRFSAERTGGSVSTLTIQRTQQEDSAVYLCASSFTRLDNEQFFGPGTRLTVL.

The J gene is TRBJ2-1, the V gene TRBV24-1; D remains unclear. The germline V gene encodes CDR1 KGHDR and CDR2 SFDVKD. CDR3 length: 12 amino acids. Deletions cut 8 bases from V and 7 bases from J, with 11 bases between. CDR3 protein: CATTRLLNEQFF. CDR3 in DNA: TGTGCCACCACACGACTGTTAAATGAGCAGTTCTTC.

The chain has TRBV3-1 (or the pseudogene TRBV3-2) and TRBJ2-2; possibly TRBD1 for D (8 bases). CDR1 LGHDT and CDR2 YNNKEL come from the germline V gene (reference sequence). The CDR3 loop spans 15 amino acids. With 3 bases removed from V and 6 bases from J, the gap between germline ends came to 14 bases. The chain's CDR3 is CASSQRQGRAGELFF. The CDR3 nucleotides are TGTGCCAGCAGCCAGAGACAGGGGAGGGCCGGGGAGCTGTTTTTT.

The chain employs TRBV5-1 and TRBJ2-3; the D is unclear. Trimming took 1 base from V and 5 from J, leaving 17 bases between them. Germline CDR1 reads SGHRS; CDR2 reads YFSETQ. This CDR3 contains 16 residues. The CDR3 bases are TGCGCCAGCAGCTTGACGGCTGCGGTCGGAGAAGATACGCAGTATTTT. Protein sequence: CASSLTAAVGEDTQYF. Full variable domain (rest looked up from reference TRBV5-1 and TRBJ2-3): KAGVTQTPRYLIKTRGQQVTLSCSPISGHRSVSWYQQTPGQGLQFLFEYFSETQRNKGNFPGRFSGRQFSNSRSEMNVSTLELGDSALYLCASSLTAAVGEDTQYFGPGTRLTVL.

The chain has TRBV3-1 (or the pseudogene TRBV3-2) and TRBJ2-6; TRBD1 is a possible D gene (5 bases). The CDR3 sequence is 16 residues long. V was clipped by 7 bases and J by 4 bases, with 17 bases between them. Looked up from germline, CDR1 is LGHDT and CDR2 is YNNKEL (reference sequence). DNA of the CDR3: TGTGCCAGCACACACCCCTCAGGGCCCGGGGCCAACGTCCTGACTTTC. It is translated as CASTHPSGPGANVLTF.

The CDR3 DNA is TGCAGCGTGGGCCGGGGAGCCTGGGGCGGGAGGGGAGCAGATACGCAGTATTTT. Its protein is CSVGRGAWGGRGADTQYF. The chain is built from TRBV29-1 and TRBJ2-3; 9 nucleotides match TRBD2. The V segment lost 6 bases and the J segment 4 bases; nucleotides outside the gene matches: 20. CDR3 length equals 18 residues. CDR1 SQVTM and CDR2 ANQGSEA come from the germline V gene.

This clone was detected a few times. This chain uses TRBV5-6 with TRBJ2-2, with no clear D. Germline V lookup: CDR1 SGHDT, CDR2 YYEEEE. Trimming took 0 bases from V and 0 from J, leaving 9 bases between them. The CDR3 is 16 residues long. Here the CDR3 DNA reads TGTGCCAGCAGCTTGGTTGGGCCGGCGAACACCGGGGAGCTGTTTTTT. Translated, it gives CASSLVGPANTGELFF.

The chain has TRBV6-4 and TRBJ1-2; maybe TRBD1 (5 bases). CDR1 is MRHNA and CDR2 is SNTAGT in the germline V gene. The CDR3 loop spans 16 amino acids. The V end lost 3 bases, the J end lost 7 bases, and 21 bases lay between the germline ends. The CDR3 is CASSDQNSGVGIGYTF. CDR3 coding DNA: TGTGCCAGCAGTGATCAAAACTCGGGGGTCGGTATTGGCTACACCTTC.

The chain employs TRBV19 and TRBJ2-5; TRBD1 matches at 10 bases. Germline V gene data show CDR1 as LNHDA and CDR2 as SQIVND (reference sequence). CDR3 size: 16 residues. With V trimmed by 5 bases and J by 4 bases, 10 bases remained unmatched. DNA of the CDR3: TGTGCCAGTAGTCTGGGACAGGGGATGTTTGGAGAGACCCAGTACTTC. The encoded protein is CASSLGQGMFGETQYF.

J is TRBJ2-7 and V is TRBV3-1 (or the pseudogene TRBV3-2); D may be TRBD1 or TRBD2 (7 bases each). CDR3 length: 22 amino acids. V shed 1 base and J shed 4 bases, with 35 bases lying between them. Germline V gene data show CDR1 as LGHDT and CDR2 as YNNKEL (reference sequence). This CDR3 reads CASSQAVTNVVVSRGGWYEQYF. The DNA for the CDR3 is TGTGCCAGCAGCCAAGCCGTCACTAATGTCGTCGTAAGCAGGGGGGGATGGTACGAGCAGTACTTC.

CDR3 in amino acids: CASSPQTGMLDTQYF. CDR3 bases: TGTGCCAGCAGTCCCCAGACAGGGATGCTAGATACGCAGTATTTT. The rearrangement joins TRBV6-4 to TRBJ2-3; 7 positions agree with TRBD1. Trimming removed 5 bases from V and 5 bases from J; junction bases left unmatched: 10. CDR1 and CDR2 (germline): MRHNA, SNTAGT. This CDR3 comprises 15 residues.

This chain joins TRBV30 and TRBJ2-7, with D maybe TRBD2 (5 bases). Trimming pared 0 bases from V and 6 bases from J, leaving 12 bases between. The germline CDR1 and CDR2 sequences are GTSNPN and SVGIG (reference sequence). The CDR3 totals 13 residues. Here the CDR3 reads CAWSVASRGEQYF. CDR3 sequence (DNA): TGTGCCTGGAGTGTAGCTAGCCGCGGCGAGCAGTACTTC.

The V call is TRBV2, the J call TRBJ2-2; 7 bases fit TRBD1. Germline CDR1 and CDR2: SNHLY and FYNNEI. The CDR3 covers 14 residues. V lost 6 bases, J lost 3 bases, and 4 bases stayed unmatched. DNA of the CDR3: TGTGCCAGCAGGAGACAGGGAGACACCGGGGAGCTGTTTTTT. This sequence encodes CASRRQGDTGELFF.

This chain connects TRBV7-9 to TRBJ2-3; D is unclear. CDR3 size: 14 residues. CDR1 and CDR2 from the germline V gene are SEHNR and FQNEAQ (reference sequence). Trimming pared 2 bases from V and 6 bases from J, leaving 12 bases between. CDR3 amino acids: CASSLTPSLDTQYF. The DNA for the CDR3 is TGTGCCAGCAGCTTAACCCCCTCCCTCGATACGCAGTATTTT. Complete variable domain (other parts from reference TRBV7-9 and TRBJ2-3): DTGVSQNPRHKITKRGQNVTFRCDPISEHNRLYWYRQTLGQGPEFLTYFQNEAQLEKSRLLSDRFSAERPKGSFSTLEIQRTEQGDSAMYLCASSLTPSLDTQYFGPGTRLTVL.

The J gene is TRBJ2-1, the V gene TRBV4-2, with TRBD2 identical over 13 bases. V gave up 5 bases and J gave up 2 bases; unmatched junction bases: 9. There are 18 residues in the CDR3. Germline V gives CDR1 LGHNA, CDR2 YNFKEQ. The CDR3 loop is CASSERLAGGLPYNEQFF. CDR3 DNA: TGTGCCAGCAGCGAAAGACTAGCGGGAGGATTACCCTACAATGAGCAGTTCTTC.

The chain employs TRBV10-3 and TRBJ1-1; 8 bases are a match to TRBD1. The V gene's germline CDR1 is ENHRY and CDR2 SYGVKD. After removal of 6 bases from V and 5 bases from J, the junction contained 5 bases not matched to a gene. This CDR3 has 13 residues. The CDR3 sequence: CAIRGTGETEAFF. The DNA for the CDR3 is TGTGCCATCAGGGGGACAGGCGAAACTGAAGCTTTCTTT.

The V and J genes are TRBV4-2 and TRBJ2-6, with D tentatively TRBD1 or TRBD2 (6 bases each). Germline V CDR1 and CDR2: LGHNA, YNFKEQ. V was trimmed by 0 bases and J by 2 bases, leaving 11 bases between them. There are 17 residues in the CDR3. Here the CDR3 DNA reads TGTGCCAGCAGCCAAGATTTCGGGGGCACTGGGGCCAACGTCCTGACTTTC. It is translated as CASSQDFGGTGANVLTF.

V is TRBV10-3 and J is TRBJ1-5; D may be TRBD1 (5 bases). The CDR3 spans 13 residues. Trimming left V 10 bases short and J 1 base short, with 11 bases between. Germline CDR1 ENHRY, CDR2 SYGVKD. CDR3 nucleotide sequence: TGTGCCACCACCCGGGACAGCAATCAGCCCCAGCATTTT. As protein: CATTRDSNQPQHF.

The chain has TRBV24-1 and TRBJ2-5; D not certain. CDR1 and CDR2 from the germline V gene are KGHDR and SFDVKD. Trimming took 1 base from V and 2 from J, leaving 1 base between them. CDR3 length: 12 residues. The CDR3 sequence: CATSDFQETQYF. CDR3 in DNA: TGTGCCACCAGTGATTTTCAAGAGACCCAGTACTTC.